This TCR beta chain was sequenced during a study of monozygotic twins with inflammatory bowel disease. The template switching step added UMIs that contained a 6-nucleotide sample barcode. TCRdb re-called the 5' RACE reads, yielding one record per CDR3 amino acid sequence without DNA. Its table records under 130,000 distinct CDR3 sequences. Study-wide results and limits: Compared with healthy co-twins, IBD patients showed reduced TCRbeta repertoire diversity by inverse Simpson. Lower sharing of clonotypes with other individuals was seen in IBD patients than in healthy twins. This was most marked in patients showing signs of disease activity. Concordant and discordant twins showed no difference in repertoire similarity, possibly from limited power.

This CDR3 region has 14 residues. CDR1 is MGHDK, CDR2 SYGVNS, per germline. Notes on this clonotype: What it binds is not known.

The sample was blood. The V gene is TRBV25-1, the J gene TRBJ2-7. The sequence came from a human donor with ulcerative colitis or Crohn's disease, or a healthy co-twin of an affected twin (not recorded which). The CDR3 is CASSRAGGTYEQYF.